This entry lists 31 T cell receptor beta chains sequenced from one sample in a study of Tregs in tolerant kidney transplant recipients. TCRdb keeps only in-frame clones here, not all; method: immunoSEQ multiplex PCR. The sample shows about 240,000 clones, around 82% of them seen only once. Input material: CD4+ T cells from blood. Receptors originate from a human donor in good health.

The chain has TRBV2 and TRBJ2-7; D might be TRBD1 or TRBD2, each matching 7 bases. The CDR3 contains 11 residues. The V end was cut by 7 bases, the J end by 13 bases, with 17 bases between. The germline V gene encodes CDR1 SNHLY and CDR2 FYNNEI. CDR3 sequence: CASTNGGDRYF. The CDR3 nucleotides are TGTGCCAGCACCAATGGGGGGGACAGATACTTC.

The chain employs TRBV7-8 and TRBJ1-1, with D possibly being TRBD1 (5 bases). The CDR3 sequence is 16 residues long. The V end was cut by 1 base, the J end by 4 bases, with 16 bases between. Germline assignment: CDR1 SGHVS and CDR2 FQNEAQ. Here the CDR3 reads CASSLVPGTGLTEAFF. The CDR3 DNA reads TGTGCCAGCAGCTTAGTCCCAGGGACGGGTCTCACTGAAGCTTTCTTT.

The chain links TRBV7-9 to TRBJ2-2; D ambiguous. The CDR3 has 14 residues. The V gene's germline CDR1 is SEHNR and CDR2 FQNEAQ (reference sequence). Trimming shortened V by 9 bases and J by 4 bases, and 15 bases separated the two germline ends. The CDR3 sequence is CASSRPGFTGELFF. Written as DNA, the CDR3 is TGTGCCAGTTCTCGACCCGGGTTCACCGGGGAGCTGTTTTTT.

The chain combines TRBV5-1 with TRBJ1-1, with 10 bases aligning to TRBD1. The V gene's germline CDR1 is SGHRS and CDR2 YFSETQ. Trimming took 6 bases from V and 3 from J; bases not matched to a gene: 5. The CDR3 is 14 amino acids. The CDR3 here is CASTLTGGDTEAFF. Written as DNA, the CDR3 is TGCGCCAGCACCCTGACAGGGGGCGACACTGAAGCTTTCTTT.

V is TRBV30 and J is TRBJ2-7; 9 nucleotides line up with TRBD1. Germline V gives CDR1 GTSNPN, CDR2 SVGIG (reference sequence). Unmatched junction bases numbered 9, after V lost 2 bases and J lost 4 bases. The CDR3 loop spans 15 amino acids. CDR3 region: CAWSIPGQGRYEQYF. DNA for the CDR3: TGTGCCTGGAGTATACCGGGACAGGGCAGGTACGAGCAGTACTTC.

CDR3 protein: CASSWDRGQEETQYF. The DNA of the CDR3 is TGTGCCAGCAGTTGGGACAGGGGGCAGGAAGAGACCCAGTACTTC. The rearrangement links TRBV6-5 to TRBJ2-5; TRBD1 matches 12 bases. Germline V gives CDR1 MNHEY, CDR2 SVGAGI. The CDR3 length is 15 residues. Germline trimming cut 4 bases from V and 3 bases from J; bases unmatched to any gene: 3.

The rearrangement uses TRBV6-1 and TRBJ2-1; the D gene is possibly TRBD2 (6 bases). This CDR3 has 13 amino acids. From germline, CDR1 is MNHNS and CDR2 SASEGT. V was clipped by 1 base and J by 10 bases, with 11 bases between them. CDR3 amino acids: CASSEGGLPEQFF. In DNA form, the CDR3 reads TGTGCCAGCAGTGAAGGGGGACTTCCCGAGCAGTTCTTC.

J is TRBJ2-1 and V is TRBV7-8, with a weak D call TRBD2 (6 bases). The germline V gene encodes CDR1 SGHVS and CDR2 FQNEAQ. The CDR3 is 15 amino acids. The V end was cut by 1 base, the J end by 9 bases, with 16 bases between. The CDR3 is CASSLGRLVSGEQFF. DNA for the CDR3: TGTGCCAGCAGCTTAGGGCGACTAGTCTCGGGTGAGCAGTTCTTC. The full variable domain, in which reference TRBV7-8 and TRBJ2-1 provide the parts outside the CDR3, is GAGVSQSPRYKVAKRGQDVALRCDPISGHVSLFWYQQALGQGPEFLTYFQNEAQLDKSGLPSDRFFAERPEGSVSTLKIQRTQQEDSAVYLCASSLGRLVSGEQFFGPGTRLTVL.

In its sample, this clone was seen once. The V gene is TRBV10-3, the J gene TRBJ2-3, with D possibly being TRBD2 (6 bases). CDR1 and CDR2 (germline): ENHRY, SYGVKD. The length of the CDR3 is 14 residues. V shed 4 bases and J shed 1 base, with 9 bases lying between them. The CDR3 region has the DNA TGTGCCATCAGTGCTAGCGAAGGCACAGATACGCAGTATTTT. It encodes CAISASEGTDTQYF.

The genes are TRBV14 and TRBJ1-1, with 10 positions matching TRBD1. From germline, CDR1 is SGHDN and CDR2 FVKESK. The ends lost 4 bases at V and 2 bases at J; junction bases unmatched: 4. CDR3 length: 15 amino acids. The CDR3 region is CASSRDRGPNTEAFF. The CDR3 DNA is TGTGCCAGCAGCCGGGACAGGGGACCTAACACTGAAGCTTTCTTT.

In this sample, this clone turned up once. This chain connects TRBV19 to TRBJ1-2, with D maybe TRBD1 (5 bases). The CDR3 runs to 15 residues. The germline gives CDR1 LNHDA, CDR2 SQIVND (reference sequence). V dropped 0 bases and J dropped 2 bases, with 10 bases sitting between them. CDR3 sequence: CASSIEDTPNYGYTF. The CDR3 DNA is TGTGCCAGTAGTATAGAGGACACTCCAAACTATGGCTACACCTTC.

The chain employs TRBV2 and TRBJ2-5, with TRBD2 identical over 7 bases. The germline V gene encodes CDR1 SNHLY and CDR2 FYNNEI. CDR3 length equals 13 residues. Losses at the gene ends were 6 bases for V and 5 bases for J; bases not matched to a gene: 6. The CDR3 nucleotides are TGTGCCAGCAGCGGGGACTACGGCGAGACCCAGTACTTC. It encodes CASSGDYGETQYF.

The V gene is TRBV10-3, the J gene TRBJ1-2; 12 nucleotides line up with TRBD1. V lost 3 bases to trimming and J lost 6 bases; unmatched junction nucleotides: 11. CDR3 length: 17 residues. Germline assignment: CDR1 ENHRY and CDR2 SYGVKD. CDR3 protein: CAISDPGQGAPGNGYTF. The CDR3 region has the DNA TGTGCCATCAGTGACCCGGGACAGGGGGCGCCAGGTAATGGCTACACCTTC.

Turning to this clone: Other DNA sequences in this sample translate to the same CDR3. The chain has TRBV29-1 and TRBJ2-3; D is possibly TRBD2 (7 bases). Per the germline V gene, CDR1 is SQVTM and CDR2 is ANQGSEA. The ends were cut back, 1 base at V and 4 bases at J, with 12 bases in the middle. The CDR3 length is 14 residues. This CDR3 is CSVEGGRGADTQYF. The DNA for the CDR3 is TGCAGCGTTGAAGGAGGGAGGGGGGCAGATACGCAGTATTTT.

Here the CDR3 DNA reads TGTGCCAGCAGTTTCCCAGGGGGGACCTACGAGCAGTACTTC. It is translated as CASSFPGGTYEQYF. The chain is built from TRBV28 and TRBJ2-7, with D possibly being TRBD1 (7 bases). The V and J ends lost 3 bases and 2 bases respectively, with 11 bases between them. This CDR3 comprises 14 residues. Per germline, CDR1 MDHEN and CDR2 SYDVKM.

This chain links TRBV27 with TRBJ2-1; TRBD2 aligns across 11 bases. Germline-derived CDR1 and CDR2 are MNHEY and SMNVEV (reference sequence). V trimming: 3 bases; J trimming: 9 bases; junction bases outside the gene matches: 10. The CDR3 runs to 16 residues. Here the CDR3 reads CASSFLAGGPPGEQFF. In DNA, the CDR3 is TGTGCCAGCAGTTTCCTAGCGGGGGGACCCCCGGGTGAGCAGTTCTTC.

In its sample, this clone was seen a few times. The CDR3 loop reads CASSVRSSTDTQYF. DNA of the CDR3: TGTGCCAGCAGCGTAAGGTCCAGCACAGATACGCAGTATTTT. The chain recombines TRBV9 with TRBJ2-3; no clear D. V shed 1 base and J shed 0 bases, with 6 bases lying between them. CDR1 and CDR2 from the germline V gene are SGDLS and YYNGEE. The CDR3 is 14 amino acids.

The chain employs TRBV4-1 and TRBJ2-1, with 10 bases aligning to TRBD2. The CDR3 runs to 17 residues. V dropped 3 bases and J dropped 5; count of bases not matched to a gene: 10. CDR1 is MGHRA, CDR2 YSYEKL, per germline. The CDR3 coding sequence is TGCGCCAGCAGCCAGGGTAGGGTAGCGGGGGGTAACAATGAGCAGTTCTTC. As protein: CASSQGRVAGGNNEQFF.

The chain carries TRBV15 and TRBJ2-7, with D perhaps matching TRBD2 (6 bases). Germline values: CDR1 LNHNV, CDR2 YYDKDF (reference sequence). Trimming left V 3 bases short and J 0 bases short, with 12 bases between. This CDR3 is built from 15 residues. The CDR3 DNA follows: TGTGCCACCAGCAGCGAACGGGGGAGCTCCTACGAGCAGTACTTC. This gives the protein CATSSERGSSYEQYF.

This chain links TRBV15 with TRBJ1-5, with a weak D call TRBD1 (5 bases). Germline CDR1 reads LNHNV; CDR2 reads YYDKDF (reference sequence). Trimming cost V 1 base and J 5 bases, with 12 bases left between them. The CDR3 is 15 residues long. The CDR3 reads CATSRAGTGYQPQHF. The CDR3 DNA follows: TGTGCCACCAGCAGAGCGGGGACGGGGTATCAGCCCCAGCATTTT.

The CDR3 coding sequence is TGCGCCAGCAGCTTGCCGAGCTCGGGGAACACTGAAGCTTTCTTT. Protein product: CASSLPSSGNTEAFF. V and J are TRBV5-1 and TRBJ1-1; no reliable D call. The CDR3 consists of 15 residues. The germline V gene has CDR1 SGHRS and CDR2 YFSETQ. V lost 1 base to trimming and J lost 1 base, with 11 bases between them. Combining the CDR3 with reference TRBV5-1 and TRBJ1-1 gives the whole variable domain KAGVTQTPRYLIKTRGQQVTLSCSPISGHRSVSWYQQTPGQGLQFLFEYFSETQRNKGNFPGRFSGRQFSNSRSEMNVSTLELGDSALYLCASSLPSSGNTEAFFGQGTRLTVV.

The J gene is TRBJ2-7, the V gene TRBV4-2; 10 nucleotides match TRBD2. Germline CDR1 and CDR2: LGHNA and YNFKEQ. V was pared by 5 bases and J by 6 bases, with 7 bases of the junction left unmatched. The CDR3 runs 14 residues. The DNA for the CDR3 is TGTGCCAGCAGCGAAAGCGGGGGGGCTATCGAGCAGTACTTC. It encodes CASSESGGAIEQYF.

V usage is TRBV5-8 and J usage is TRBJ2-1; D is possibly TRBD2 (5 bases). CDR3 length equals 12 residues. Deletions cut 0 bases from V and 11 bases from J, with 9 bases between. The germline CDR1 and CDR2 sequences are SGHTS and YDEGEE. The CDR3 sequence: CASSLVRGQQFF. As DNA, the CDR3 is TGTGCCAGCAGCTTGGTTCGGGGTCAGCAGTTCTTC.

This rearrangement joins TRBV30 to TRBJ2-7, with a weak D call TRBD2 (6 bases). CDR3 size: 15 residues. The germline V and J ends were trimmed by 3 bases and 3 bases, with 18 bases remaining between them. Germline assignment: CDR1 GTSNPN and CDR2 SVGIG (reference sequence). CDR3 DNA: TGTGCCTGGAGCCCGCCCGGGAGAGAATACTACGAGCAGTACTTC. Amino acids: CAWSPPGREYYEQYF.

The chain employs TRBV7-9 and TRBJ1-3, with D unresolved. There are 14 residues in the CDR3. Trimming took off 3 bases at V and 0 bases at J, with 6 bases between the two ends. CDR1 is SEHNR and CDR2 is FQNEAQ in the germline V gene (reference sequence). The CDR3 bases are TGTGCCAGCAGCTTGGTAGTCTCTGGAAACACCATATATTTT. This codes for CASSLVVSGNTIYF.

In this sample, this clone turned up once. The V call is TRBV4-2, the J call TRBJ2-2; D is undetermined. The CDR3 runs to 16 residues. Germline-derived CDR1 and CDR2 are LGHNA and YNFKEQ. Trimming cost V 0 bases and J 1 base, with 9 bases left between them. CDR3 bases: TGTGCCAGCAGCCAAGATAGGTCACAGAACACCGGGGAGCTGTTTTTT. It yields the protein CASSQDRSQNTGELFF.

This sequence joins TRBV9 and TRBJ1-1; D is possibly TRBD1 (6 bases). CDR3 size: 13 residues. V shed 6 bases and J shed 3 bases, with 12 bases lying between them. Germline V gives CDR1 SGDLS, CDR2 YYNGEE. Here the CDR3 reads CASTGARDTEAFF. CDR3 bases: TGTGCCAGCACGGGGGCGCGGGACACTGAAGCTTTCTTT. Full variable domain (rest looked up from reference TRBV9 and TRBJ1-1): DSGVTQTPKHLITATGQRVTLRCSPRSGDLSVYWYQQSLDQGLQFLIQYYNGEERAKGNILERFSAQQFPDLHSELNLSSLELGDSALYFCASTGARDTEAFFGQGTRLTVV.

This chain links TRBV7-9 with TRBJ2-3; possible D gene TRBD2, 5 bases. CDR1 is SEHNR and CDR2 is FQNEAQ in the germline V gene (reference sequence). The V and J ends lost 4 bases and 8 bases respectively, with 19 bases between them. The CDR3 spans 15 residues. CDR3: CASSYSVGSGGTQYF. The CDR3 DNA follows: TGTGCCAGCAGCTATAGCGTGGGGAGTGGAGGTACGCAGTATTTT.

V is TRBV11-2 and J is TRBJ2-1, with TRBD2 identical over 10 bases. CDR1 is SGHAT, CDR2 FQNNGV, per germline. This CDR3 spans 19 amino acids. V shed 0 bases and J 8 bases; nucleotides not matched to a gene: 16. The CDR3 DNA reads TGTGCCAGCAGCTTAGACGGGGTAGGGGGCCTAGCGGGAGCCTATGAGCAGTTCTTC. Its translation: CASSLDGVGGLAGAYEQFF.

The rearrangement joins TRBV10-3 to TRBJ1-3, with D possibly being TRBD1 (5 bases). The length of the CDR3 is 12 residues. Germline V CDR1 and CDR2: ENHRY, SYGVKD. Trimming cost V 6 bases and J 5 bases, with 8 bases left between them. Written as DNA, the CDR3 is TGTGCCATCAGCGACAGCAGAAACACCATATATTTT. Its protein product is CAISDSRNTIYF.

The chain joins TRBV4-1 to TRBJ2-2; possibly TRBD1 or TRBD2 for D (5 bases each). Per germline, CDR1 MGHRA and CDR2 YSYEKL. There are 15 residues in the CDR3. The V end was cut by 0 bases, the J end by 5 bases, with 10 bases between. CDR3 sequence: CASSQDPGQTGELFF. The CDR3 bases are TGCGCCAGCAGCCAAGATCCGGGGCAGACCGGGGAGCTGTTTTTT.